A single sample is the source of the 23 T cell receptor beta chains below, sequenced in a study of CD8 T cells in Susac syndrome. Random-hexamer reverse transcription was applied to 0.5 to 1 ug RNA. TCRdb reprocessed the immunoSEQ multiplex PCR reads via MiXCR and lists one record per CDR3 protein. The sample consists of 330,000 or so distinct CDR3 sequences, 70% to 90% of them appearing once. Sequencing was done on a sample of CD8+ T cells from PBMCs. The receptors stem from a human donor with multiple sclerosis.

The V call is TRBV5-6, the J call TRBJ2-2; D not resolved. The V end lost 0 bases, the J end lost 6 bases, and 9 bases lay between the germline ends. CDR3 size: 14 residues. Looked up from germline, CDR1 is SGHDT and CDR2 is YYEEEE. The CDR3 protein is CASSLVGFSGELFF. In DNA form, the CDR3 reads TGTGCCAGCAGCTTGGTCGGATTTTCCGGGGAGCTGTTTTTT.

The chain has TRBV4-3 and TRBJ2-7; no clear D. CDR3 length: 13 residues. The germline V gene encodes CDR1 LGHNA and CDR2 YSLEER. V gave up 0 bases and J gave up 4 bases, with 7 bases separating them. CDR3: CASSQDGRYEQYF. CDR3 bases: TGCGCCAGCAGCCAAGATGGTCGTTACGAGCAGTACTTC.

This chain uses TRBV7-9 with TRBJ1-4; a weak D match, TRBD1 (6 bases). Germline-derived CDR1 and CDR2 are SEHNR and FQNEAQ (reference sequence). The CDR3 spans 15 residues. The V gene lost 8 bases and the J gene lost 4 bases, with 17 bases spanning the gap. For the CDR3, the DNA is TGTGCCAGCTTCGGCGAGGGACACATTAATGAAAAACTGTTTTTT. It is translated as CASFGEGHINEKLFF.

The chain employs TRBV4-3 and TRBJ2-7, with a tentative D call TRBD1 (5 bases). CDR3 length equals 13 residues. Trimming took off 3 bases at V and 6 bases at J, with 12 bases between the two ends. Germline CDR1 is LGHNA and CDR2 is YSLEER. This CDR3 reads CASSQEKGAEQYF. DNA for the CDR3: TGCGCCAGCAGCCAGGAAAAAGGGGCCGAGCAGTACTTC.

This chain's CDR3 is CATSDPDSGLAPFQETQYF. The CDR3 nucleotides are TGTGCCACCAGTGATCCCGATTCTGGGCTAGCGCCGTTCCAAGAGACCCAGTACTTC. The J gene is TRBJ2-5, the V gene TRBV24-1; perhaps TRBD2 as D (6 bases). V dropped 3 bases and J dropped 1 base, with 23 bases sitting between them. Per the germline V gene, CDR1 is KGHDR and CDR2 is SFDVKD. CDR3 length equals 19 residues.

The chain couples TRBV6-5 to TRBJ2-5; TRBD1 aligns across 7 bases. J gave up 2 bases and V 0 bases, and 3 bases lay outside the gene matches. Germline values: CDR1 MNHEY, CDR2 SVGAGI. The CDR3 extends over 15 amino acids. CDR3 sequence: CASSYSGTAQETQYF. The CDR3 DNA sequence: TGTGCCAGCAGTTACTCTGGGACAGCACAAGAGACCCAGTACTTC.

J is TRBJ2-7 and V is TRBV27; TRBD2 aligns across 11 bases. This CDR3 comprises 13 residues. Germline-derived CDR1 and CDR2 are MNHEY and SMNVEV (reference sequence). With V trimmed by 8 bases and J by 3 bases, 3 bases remained unmatched. CDR3 DNA sequence: TGTGCCAGCGGGCTAGCGGGGGGCTACGAGCAGTACTTC. It translates to CASGLAGGYEQYF.

CDR3 bases: TGCGCCAGCAGCCAAGGAGGCGGGCGCAACGAGCAGTACTTC. Encoded protein: CASSQGGGRNEQYF. The rearrangement uses TRBV4-1 and TRBJ2-7; the D gene is possibly TRBD2 (5 bases). CDR1 and CDR2 from the germline V gene are MGHRA and YSYEKL. With 1 base removed from V and 5 bases from J, the gap between germline ends came to 12 bases. The CDR3 loop spans 14 amino acids.

For the CDR3, the DNA is TGCGCCAGCAGCCCGGGGAGTAGCCGGGTGTCGAATGAGCAGTTCTTC. Amino acid sequence: CASSPGSSRVSNEQFF. This chain joins TRBV5-1 and TRBJ2-1, with a possible D match to TRBD2 (5 bases). Germline V lookup: CDR1 SGHRS, CDR2 YFSETQ. V was clipped by 4 bases and J by 7 bases, with 21 bases between them. CDR3 size: 16 residues.

The rearrangement links TRBV4-3 to TRBJ2-7; D may be TRBD2 (6 bases). Trimming removed 0 bases from V and 2 bases from J, with 14 bases in between. CDR1 is LGHNA and CDR2 is YSLEER in the germline V gene. This CDR3 is 16 amino acids long. The DNA for the CDR3 is TGCGCCAGCAGCCAAGAAAACAGGATAGCGGCCTACGAGCAGTACTTC. Protein sequence: CASSQENRIAAYEQYF.

The chain links TRBV10-3 to TRBJ2-7; TRBD2 matches 8 bases. V was clipped by 6 bases and J by 0 bases; unmatched bases: 1. CDR3 length equals 13 residues. Germline assignment: CDR1 ENHRY and CDR2 SYGVKD. The CDR3 DNA follows: TGTGCCATCAGGACTAGCGACTCCTACGAGCAGTACTTC. Its protein product is CAIRTSDSYEQYF.

The chain employs TRBV5-8 and TRBJ1-1; D gene unclear. Germline CDR1 reads SGHTS; CDR2 reads YDEGEE. The CDR3 has 13 amino acids. V lost 3 bases and J 3 bases, leaving 9 bases between the germline ends. The CDR3 protein is CASSYPPDTEAFF. The CDR3 coding sequence is TGTGCCAGCAGCTACCCGCCGGACACTGAAGCTTTCTTT.

The V and J genes are TRBV5-6 and TRBJ2-1; 11 bases agree with TRBD2. V lost 4 bases and J lost 0; bases outside the gene matches: 9. The germline V gene has CDR1 SGHDT and CDR2 YYEEEE. This CDR3 region has 18 residues. The CDR3: CASSPRLAGGSSYNEQFF. In nucleotides, the CDR3 is TGTGCCAGCAGCCCAAGGTTAGCGGGAGGGAGCTCCTACAATGAGCAGTTCTTC.

The chain joins TRBV5-5 to TRBJ2-1, with D possibly being TRBD2 (7 bases). CDR1 is SGHKS and CDR2 is YYEKEE in the germline V gene (reference sequence). This CDR3 is 15 amino acids long. Trimming took off 5 bases at V and 6 bases at J, with 18 bases between the two ends. CDR3 amino acids: CASRLEGGGSNEQFF. Written as DNA, the CDR3 is TGTGCCAGCAGGCTGGAGGGAGGGGGGAGCAATGAGCAGTTCTTC.

This clonotype has a single count. For the CDR3, the DNA is TGTGCCAGCACCTCGGGCCTATCCGGGCCCGGCGAGCAGTACTTC. Translating gives CASTSGLSGPGEQYF. The chain employs TRBV28 and TRBJ2-7; D uncertain. Trimming cost V 7 bases and J 6 bases, with 22 bases left between them. There are 15 residues in the CDR3. Per the germline V gene, CDR1 is MDHEN and CDR2 is SYDVKM.

The chain recombines TRBV6-5 with TRBJ2-2, with D tentatively TRBD1 or TRBD2 (6 bases each). The CDR3 consists of 17 residues. The germline V gene has CDR1 MNHEY and CDR2 SVGAGI. V lost 2 bases, J lost 5 bases, and 18 bases lay in between. The CDR3 region has the DNA TGTGCCAGCAGTTACGGTCCGGGGGCCGTAGGGACCGGGGAGCTGTTTTTT. Residues: CASSYGPGAVGTGELFF.

V gene TRBV29-1 combines with J gene TRBJ2-7; D not certain. Trimming took 6 bases from V and 0 from J, leaving 12 bases between them. Looked up from germline, CDR1 is SQVTM and CDR2 is ANQGSEA. The CDR3 sequence is 13 residues long. This CDR3 reads CSVEQKNSYEQYF. CDR3 nucleotide sequence: TGCAGCGTGGAGCAGAAAAACTCCTACGAGCAGTACTTC.

This clonotype was found a few times. This chain uses TRBV28 with TRBJ1-1, with D hard to call. In germline, CDR1 is MDHEN, CDR2 SYDVKM. The V gene lost 2 bases and the J gene lost 2 bases, with 6 bases spanning the gap. This CDR3 contains 13 residues. The CDR3 region has the DNA TGTGCCAGCAGTTTAGTCGTCAACACTGAAGCTTTCTTT. It encodes CASSLVVNTEAFF.

J is TRBJ2-5 and V is TRBV13, with D possibly TRBD2 on 6 matching bases. Between the trimmed V and J ends, which lost 0 bases and 1 base, there was a span of 21 bases. From germline, CDR1 is PRHDT and CDR2 FYEKMQ (reference sequence). The CDR3 runs 19 residues. The CDR3 is CASSLGVVSGGEGQETQYF. CDR3 DNA: TGTGCCAGCAGCTTAGGCGTCGTTTCCGGCGGGGAAGGCCAAGAGACCCAGTACTTC.

The rearrangement links TRBV15 to TRBJ2-7; D is possibly TRBD2 (6 bases). From germline, CDR1 is LNHNV and CDR2 YYDKDF (reference sequence). This CDR3 is built from 12 residues. Trimming stripped 5 bases from V and 7 bases from J, with 12 bases between. CDR3 amino acids: CATSGLNGEQYF. The CDR3 DNA is TGTGCCACCAGCGGACTAAATGGGGAGCAGTACTTC.

This sequence joins TRBV5-8 and TRBJ1-5; D is uncertain. V lost 4 bases, J lost 0 bases, and 14 bases lay in between. Germline V gene data show CDR1 as SGHTS and CDR2 as YDEGEE. The CDR3 runs to 16 residues. CDR3 region: CASSQWADYSNQPQHF. The CDR3 DNA follows: TGTGCCAGCAGCCAGTGGGCGGACTATAGCAATCAGCCCCAGCATTTT. Full variable domain (rest looked up from reference TRBV5-8 and TRBJ1-5): EAGVTQSPTHLIKTRGQQATLRCSPISGHTSVYWYQQALGLGLQFLLWYDEGEERNRGNFPPRFSGRQFPNYSSELNVNALELEDSALYLCASSQWADYSNQPQHFGDGTRLSIL.

This chain uses TRBV6-1 with TRBJ1-1; TRBD1 might be the D (5 bases). CDR1 is MNHNS, CDR2 SASEGT, per germline. The CDR3 is made up of 15 amino acids. V was pared by 5 bases and J by 1 base, with 14 bases between. The CDR3 region is CASSLRATANTEAFF. The CDR3 bases are TGTGCCAGCAGTCTCAGGGCGACAGCGAACACTGAAGCTTTCTTT.

The chain recombines TRBV7-2 with TRBJ2-3, with a weak D call TRBD1 (6 bases). CDR3 length equals 18 residues. Deletions cut 3 bases from V and 1 base from J, with 20 bases between. Germline V CDR1 and CDR2: SGHTA, FQGNSA. CDR3 sequence: CASSLEWGPTAGTDTQYF. The CDR3 DNA sequence: TGTGCCAGCAGCTTGGAGTGGGGGCCTACCGCCGGCACAGATACGCAGTATTTT.